This T cell receptor (beta chain) was captured in a study of metastatic and nonmetastatic thyroid tumors. Study results and caveats: Compared with benign nodules, malignant thyroid tumors were reported to have significantly higher TCR beta diversity in both blood and tumor.

Trimming left V 0 bases short and J 0 bases short, with 20 bases between. Germline CDR1 and CDR2: DFQATT and SNEGSKA (reference sequence). This CDR3 comprises 18 residues. No patient had received any treatment before thyroid surgery. Points on this clone: Its antigen remains unidentified.

TCRdb ran MiXCR on the PCR reads. This sample has approximately 7,800 clones, with more than 25% found just once. The chain links TRBV20-1 to TRBJ2-5; no clear D gene. Sequencing was carried out using adjacent normal tissue. The clonotype comes from a female donor with papillary thyroid cancer or a benign thyroid nodule (not recorded which). Some clones in this sample may be carry-over from other donors' samples. Written as DNA, the CDR3 is TGCAGTGCTAGAGATTTTGATACTATCGGAATGTACCAAGAGACCCAGTACTTC. It encodes CSARDFDTIGMYQETQYF.